This T cell receptor beta chain was identified during a study of T cells in Graves' hyperthyroidism and ophthalmopathy. General observations from the study: Stable hyperthyroidism was told apart from ophthalmopathy by a model built on 13 V-J features.

Amplification of TCR beta CDR3 regions used RNA as the template. RT-PCR in the first round (using the HTBI primer set) targeted the TCR CDR3. TCRdb recomputed calls from the multiplex PCR reads with MiXCR, one row per CDR3 protein. Here the sample spans 500,000 to 650,000 distinct CDR3 sequences, around 50% being singletons. About this clonotype: Its matching antigen is unknown.

J was trimmed by 7 bases and V by 3 bases; bases with no gene match: 8. Per the germline V gene, CDR1 is MGHDK and CDR2 is SYGVNS. The CDR3 length is 15 residues. This TCR was sampled from an adult woman with Graves' disease, either hyperthyroidism or ophthalmopathy (not recorded which). Input material: peripheral blood or thyroid tissue (not recorded which). V gene TRBV25-1 combines with J gene TRBJ1-4; 7 bases agree with TRBD1. CDR3 nucleotides: TGTGCCAGCAGTGACGGACAGGCAAGGAGTGAAAAACTGTTTTTT. Translating it yields CASSDGQARSEKLFF. The whole variable domain, remainder taken from reference TRBV25-1 and TRBJ1-4, is EADIYQTPRYLVIGTGKKITLECSQTMGHDKMYWYQQDPGMELHLIHYSYGVNSTEKGDLSSESTVSRIRTEHFPLTLESARPSHTSQYLCASSDGQARSEKLFFGSGTQLSVL.